This T cell receptor (beta chain) was recovered during a study of EBV T-cell therapy then PD-1 blockade in nasopharyngeal carcinoma. The V gene's germline CDR1 is MNHEY and CDR2 SVGAGI. The CDR3 runs 15 residues. V was clipped by 5 bases and J by 9 bases; unmatched bases: 13. This sample's treatment: AdE1-LMPpoly-expanded autologous EBV-specific T-cell therapy followed by anti-PD-1 nivolumab. Measured with immunoSEQ multiplex PCR; TCRdb has only the in-frame clones, and not every one. Of about 24,000 clones listed, over 75% were seen once; the top ten hold approximately 30%. Points on this clone: Its antigen is as yet unknown.

The gene calls are TRBV6-5 and TRBJ2-1; the match to TRBD1 covers 7 bases. Sequences were derived from CD8+ T cells from blood, sampled at approximately day 64 from a patient whose treatment included autologous EBV-specific T cells and nivolumab. The sequence derives from a man aged 35 to 55 with nasopharyngeal carcinoma. The CDR3 region is CASSNPRQGILEQFF. In nucleotides, the CDR3 is TGTGCCAGCAGTAACCCCAGACAGGGAATCCTTGAGCAGTTCTTC.